This TCR beta chain originates from a study of OX40 agonist ivuxolimab in advanced cancers. V was shortened by 0 bases and J by 3 bases, with 14 bases between the two germline ends. This CDR3 has 15 amino acids. Germline CDR1 and CDR2: GTSNPN and SVGIG (reference sequence). The method was immunoSEQ multiplex PCR; TCRdb's version includes in-frame clones alone and lacks a portion of them. This sample yields more than 75,000 clones, of which roughly nine tenths are seen a single time; 0.75% to 0.95% belongs to the top ten. On this clone: Its antigen is unidentified.

Study results and caveats: Low normalized clonal expansion also occurred in some nonresponding patients.

The chain joins TRBV30 to TRBJ1-1; D is unresolved. The input for sequencing was CD4+ or CD8+ T cells sorted from blood, taken in a trial of the OX40 agonist ivuxolimab. The origin of this receptor is an adult with an advanced solid tumor such as melanoma, head and neck, liver or kidney cancer. The CDR3 region is CAWSVEGRVHTEAFF. The CDR3 bases are TGTGCCTGGAGTGTAGAGGGCCGCGTTCACACTGAAGCTTTCTTT.